This T cell receptor beta chain was profiled in a study of blood T cell repertoires in COVID-19. Background on the study: COVID-19 samples from acute and convalescent phases originated in the United States, Italy and Spain.

With 3 bases clipped from V and 1 base from J, the junction kept 8 bases outside the gene matches. CDR3 length: 16 amino acids. CDR1 and CDR2 from the germline V gene are ENHRY and SYGVKD. Profiling relied on immunoSEQ multiplex PCR, and the TCRdb table lists in-frame clones only, not all of them. This sample carries some 40,000 clones, 78% of them seen once, and the ten largest clones take around 15%. Input material: peripheral blood. The source is an older man with acute or convalescent COVID-19. V and J are TRBV10-3 and TRBJ1-1, with TRBD1 identical over 7 bases. CDR3 sequence: CAISDPGQGGNTEAFF. The CDR3, as DNA: TGTGCCATCAGTGATCCCGGGCAGGGGGGGAACACTGAAGCTTTCTTT.